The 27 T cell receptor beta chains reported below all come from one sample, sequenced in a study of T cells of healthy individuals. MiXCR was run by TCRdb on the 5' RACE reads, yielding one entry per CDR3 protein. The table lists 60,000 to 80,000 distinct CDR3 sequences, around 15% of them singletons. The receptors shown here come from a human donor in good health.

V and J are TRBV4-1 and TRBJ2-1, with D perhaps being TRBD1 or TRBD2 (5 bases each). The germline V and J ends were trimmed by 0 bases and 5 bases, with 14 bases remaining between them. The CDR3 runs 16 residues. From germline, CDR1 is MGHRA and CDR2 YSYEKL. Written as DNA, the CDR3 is TGCGCCAGCAGCCAAGAAATGGGACGGAAGAACAATGAGCAGTTCTTC. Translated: CASSQEMGRKNNEQFF.

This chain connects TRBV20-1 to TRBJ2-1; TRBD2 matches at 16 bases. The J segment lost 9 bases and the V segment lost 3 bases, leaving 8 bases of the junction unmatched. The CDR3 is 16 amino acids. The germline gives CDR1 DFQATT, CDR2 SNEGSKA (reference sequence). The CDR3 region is CSARRGTSGRDSEQFF. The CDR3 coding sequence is TGCAGTGCTAGGAGGGGGACTAGCGGGAGGGACAGTGAGCAGTTCTTC.

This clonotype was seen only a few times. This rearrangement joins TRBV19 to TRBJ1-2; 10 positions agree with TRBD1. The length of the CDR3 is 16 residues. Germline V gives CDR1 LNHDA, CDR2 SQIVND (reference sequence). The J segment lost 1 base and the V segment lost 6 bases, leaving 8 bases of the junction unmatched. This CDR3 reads CASRGGTGDVNYGYTF. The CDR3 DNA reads TGTGCCAGTAGGGGCGGGACAGGGGACGTTAACTATGGCTACACCTTC. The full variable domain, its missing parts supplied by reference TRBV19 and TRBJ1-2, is DGGITQSPKYLFRKEGQNVTLSCEQNLNHDAMYWYRQDPGQGLRLIYYSQIVNDFQKGDIAEGYSVSREKKESFPLTVTSAQKNPTAFYLCASRGGTGDVNYGYTFGSGTRLTVV.

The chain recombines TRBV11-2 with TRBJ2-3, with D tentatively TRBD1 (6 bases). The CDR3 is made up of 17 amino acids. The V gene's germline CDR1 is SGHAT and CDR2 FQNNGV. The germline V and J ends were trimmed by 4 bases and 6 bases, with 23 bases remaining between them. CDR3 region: CASSSNSLGTLKDTQYF. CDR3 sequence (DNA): TGTGCCAGCAGCTCAAATTCCCTGGGGACATTAAAGGATACGCAGTATTTT.

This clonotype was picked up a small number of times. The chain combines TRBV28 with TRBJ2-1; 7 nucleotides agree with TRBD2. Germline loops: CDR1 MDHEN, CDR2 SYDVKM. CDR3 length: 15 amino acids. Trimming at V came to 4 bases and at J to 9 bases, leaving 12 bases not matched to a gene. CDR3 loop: CASSYPWRGSAEQFF. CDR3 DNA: TGTGCCAGCAGTTACCCCTGGCGGGGGTCTGCTGAGCAGTTCTTC.

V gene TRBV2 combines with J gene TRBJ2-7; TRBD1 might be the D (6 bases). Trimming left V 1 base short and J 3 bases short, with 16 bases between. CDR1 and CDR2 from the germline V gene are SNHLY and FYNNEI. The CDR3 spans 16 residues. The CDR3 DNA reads TGTGCCAGCAGTGAAGGGGAAGGGGGTTTCTACTACGAGCAGTACTTC. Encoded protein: CASSEGEGGFYYEQYF.

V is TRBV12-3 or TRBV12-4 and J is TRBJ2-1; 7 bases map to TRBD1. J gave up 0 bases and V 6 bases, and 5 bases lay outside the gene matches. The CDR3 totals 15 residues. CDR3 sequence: CASRADRASYNEQFF. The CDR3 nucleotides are TGTGCCAGCAGAGCTGACAGGGCCTCCTACAATGAGCAGTTCTTC.

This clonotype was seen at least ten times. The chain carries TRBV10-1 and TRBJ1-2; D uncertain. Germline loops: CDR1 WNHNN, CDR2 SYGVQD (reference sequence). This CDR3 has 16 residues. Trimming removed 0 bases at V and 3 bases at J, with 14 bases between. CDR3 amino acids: CASSESRHPSDYGYTF. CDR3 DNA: TGCGCCAGCAGTGAGTCAAGGCACCCCTCGGACTATGGCTACACCTTC.

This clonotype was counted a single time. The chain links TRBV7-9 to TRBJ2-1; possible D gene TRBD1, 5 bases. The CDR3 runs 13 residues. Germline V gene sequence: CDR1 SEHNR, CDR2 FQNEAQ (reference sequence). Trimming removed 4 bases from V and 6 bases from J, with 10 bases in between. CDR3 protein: CASSSLGRNEQFF. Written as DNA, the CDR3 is TGTGCCAGCAGCTCCCTGGGGCGCAATGAGCAGTTCTTC.

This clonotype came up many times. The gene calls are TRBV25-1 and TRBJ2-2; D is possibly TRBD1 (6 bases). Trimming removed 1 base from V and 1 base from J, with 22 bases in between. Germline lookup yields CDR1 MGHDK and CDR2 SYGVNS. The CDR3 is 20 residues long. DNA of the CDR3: TGTGCCAGCAGTGAATTTGGGACATCGTTTGAGATGGAGAACACCGGGGAGCTGTTTTTT. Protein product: CASSEFGTSFEMENTGELFF. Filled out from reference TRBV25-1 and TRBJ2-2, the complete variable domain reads EADIYQTPRYLVIGTGKKITLECSQTMGHDKMYWYQQDPGMELHLIHYSYGVNSTEKGDLSSESTVSRIRTEHFPLTLESARPSHTSQYLCASSEFGTSFEMENTGELFFGEGSRLTVL.

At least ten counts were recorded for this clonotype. CDR3 coding DNA: TGTGCCAGCAGTTCCGAAGGCGAGCAGTACTTC. It specifies CASSSEGEQYF. The chain is built from TRBV13 and TRBJ2-7; no definite D call. The CDR3 is made up of 11 amino acids. The V end lost 6 bases, the J end lost 6 bases, and 9 bases lay between the germline ends. Germline CDR1 and CDR2: PRHDT and FYEKMQ (reference sequence).

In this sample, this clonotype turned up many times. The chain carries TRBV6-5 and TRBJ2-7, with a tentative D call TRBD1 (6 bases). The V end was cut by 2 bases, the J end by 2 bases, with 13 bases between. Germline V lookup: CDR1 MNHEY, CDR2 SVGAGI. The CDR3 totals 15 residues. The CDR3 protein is CASSYRGQGTYEQYF. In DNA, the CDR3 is TGTGCCAGCAGTTACAGGGGCCAGGGGACCTACGAGCAGTACTTC.

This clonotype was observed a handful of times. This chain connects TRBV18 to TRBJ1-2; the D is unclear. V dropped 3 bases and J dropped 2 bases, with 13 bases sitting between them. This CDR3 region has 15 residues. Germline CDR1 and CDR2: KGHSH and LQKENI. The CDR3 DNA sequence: TGTGCCAGCTCACCTTGGGAGATCCGCAACTATGGCTACACCTTC. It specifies CASSPWEIRNYGYTF.

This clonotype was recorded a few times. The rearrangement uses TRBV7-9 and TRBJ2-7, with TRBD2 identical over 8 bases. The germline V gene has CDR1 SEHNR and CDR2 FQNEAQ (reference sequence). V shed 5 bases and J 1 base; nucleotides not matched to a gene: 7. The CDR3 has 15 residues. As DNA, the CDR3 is TGTGCCAGCAGCCAGACTAGCGATGGGTCCTACGAGCAGTACTTC. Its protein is CASSQTSDGSYEQYF.

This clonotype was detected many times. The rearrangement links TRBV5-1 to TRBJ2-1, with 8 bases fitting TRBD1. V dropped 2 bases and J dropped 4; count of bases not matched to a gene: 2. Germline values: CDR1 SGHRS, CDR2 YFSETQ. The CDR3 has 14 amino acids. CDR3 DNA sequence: TGCGCCAGCAGCTTCACAGGGGGGTACAATGAGCAGTTCTTC. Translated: CASSFTGGYNEQFF.

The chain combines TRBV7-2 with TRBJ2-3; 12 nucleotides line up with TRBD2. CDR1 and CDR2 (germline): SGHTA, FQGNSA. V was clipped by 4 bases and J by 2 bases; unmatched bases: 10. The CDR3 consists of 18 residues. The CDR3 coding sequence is TGTGCCAGCAGCTCAACTAGCGGGAGGTGGGGATCCACAGATACGCAGTATTTT. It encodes CASSSTSGRWGSTDTQYF.

The CDR3: CASSWATLDLDTQYF. The CDR3 DNA sequence: TGTGCCAGCAGTTGGGCTACACTAGATTTGGATACGCAGTATTTT. This chain uses TRBV12-3 or TRBV12-4 with TRBJ2-3; possibly TRBD2 for D (5 bases). The V and J ends lost 4 bases and 6 bases respectively, with 17 bases between them. CDR3 length: 15 residues.

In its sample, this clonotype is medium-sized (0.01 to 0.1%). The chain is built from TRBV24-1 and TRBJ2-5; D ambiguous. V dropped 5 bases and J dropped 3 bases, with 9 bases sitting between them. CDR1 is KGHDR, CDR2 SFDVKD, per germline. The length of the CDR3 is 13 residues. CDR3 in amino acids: CATSARAKETQYF. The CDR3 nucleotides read TGTGCCACCAGTGCCCGGGCAAAAGAGACCCAGTACTTC.

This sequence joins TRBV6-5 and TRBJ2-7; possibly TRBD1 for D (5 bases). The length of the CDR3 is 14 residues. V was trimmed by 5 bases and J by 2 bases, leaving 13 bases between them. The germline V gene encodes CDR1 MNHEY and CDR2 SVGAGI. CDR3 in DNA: TGTGCCAGCAGTAAACAGGCGTCCCCCTACGAGCAGTACTTC. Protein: CASSKQASPYEQYF.

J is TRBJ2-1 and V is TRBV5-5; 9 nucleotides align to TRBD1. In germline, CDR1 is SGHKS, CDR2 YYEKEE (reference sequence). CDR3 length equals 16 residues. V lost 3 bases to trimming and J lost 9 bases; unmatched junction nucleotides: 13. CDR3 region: CASSSGTGISVTEQFF. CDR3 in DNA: TGTGCCAGCAGCTCCGGGACAGGGATTTCAGTAACTGAGCAGTTCTTC.

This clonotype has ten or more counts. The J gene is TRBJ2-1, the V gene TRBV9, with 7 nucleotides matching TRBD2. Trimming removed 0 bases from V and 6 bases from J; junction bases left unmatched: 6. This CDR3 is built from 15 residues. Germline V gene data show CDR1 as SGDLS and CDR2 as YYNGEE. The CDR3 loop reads CASSVGGGDRNEQFF. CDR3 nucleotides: TGTGCCAGCAGCGTAGGGGGGGGGGACCGCAATGAGCAGTTCTTC.

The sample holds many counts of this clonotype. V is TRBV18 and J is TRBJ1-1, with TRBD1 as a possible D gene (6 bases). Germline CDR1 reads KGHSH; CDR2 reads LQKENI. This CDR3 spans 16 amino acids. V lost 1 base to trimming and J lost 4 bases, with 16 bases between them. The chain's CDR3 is CASSPRDGGPSTEAFF. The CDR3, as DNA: TGTGCCAGCTCACCACGCGACGGGGGGCCAAGCACTGAAGCTTTCTTT. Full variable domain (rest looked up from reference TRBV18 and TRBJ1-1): NAGVMQNPRHLVRRRGQEARLRCSPMKGHSHVYWYRQLPEEGLKFMVYLQKENIIDESGMPKERFSAEFPKEGPSILRIQQVVRGDSAAYFCASSPRDGGPSTEAFFGQGTRLTVV.

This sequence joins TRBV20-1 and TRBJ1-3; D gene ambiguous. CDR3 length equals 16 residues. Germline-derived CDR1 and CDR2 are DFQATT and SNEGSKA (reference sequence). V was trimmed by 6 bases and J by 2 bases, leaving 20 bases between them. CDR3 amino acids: CSAARRSTATGNTIYF. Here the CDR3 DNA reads TGCAGTGCCGCTCGCCGCTCTACAGCCACTGGAAACACCATATATTTT.

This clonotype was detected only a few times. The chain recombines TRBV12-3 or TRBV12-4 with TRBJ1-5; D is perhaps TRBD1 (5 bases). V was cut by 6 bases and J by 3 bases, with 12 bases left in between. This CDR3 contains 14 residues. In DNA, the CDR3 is TGTGCCAGCAGCCTCCTAGGGGCCAATCAGCCCCAGCATTTT. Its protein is CASSLLGANQPQHF.

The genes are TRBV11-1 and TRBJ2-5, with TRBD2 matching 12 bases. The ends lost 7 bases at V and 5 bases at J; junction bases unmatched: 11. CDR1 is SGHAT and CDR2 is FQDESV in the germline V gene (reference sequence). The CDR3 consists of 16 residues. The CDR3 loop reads CASTETRLAGVETQYF. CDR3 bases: TGTGCCAGCACCGAGACTAGACTAGCGGGAGTGGAGACCCAGTACTTC.

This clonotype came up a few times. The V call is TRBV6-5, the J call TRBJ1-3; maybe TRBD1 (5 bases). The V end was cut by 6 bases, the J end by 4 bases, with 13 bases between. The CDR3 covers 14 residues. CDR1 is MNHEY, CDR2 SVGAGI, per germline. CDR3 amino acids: CASRPQGGGNTIYF. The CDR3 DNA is TGTGCCAGCAGACCCCAGGGAGGAGGAAACACCATATATTTT.

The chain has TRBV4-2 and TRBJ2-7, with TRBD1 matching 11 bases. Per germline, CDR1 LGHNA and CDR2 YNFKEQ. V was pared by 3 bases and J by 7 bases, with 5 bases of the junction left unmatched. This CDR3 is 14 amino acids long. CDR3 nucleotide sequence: TGTGCCAGCAGCCATGAAGGGACAGGGGGGGAGCAGTACTTC. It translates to CASSHEGTGGEQYF.